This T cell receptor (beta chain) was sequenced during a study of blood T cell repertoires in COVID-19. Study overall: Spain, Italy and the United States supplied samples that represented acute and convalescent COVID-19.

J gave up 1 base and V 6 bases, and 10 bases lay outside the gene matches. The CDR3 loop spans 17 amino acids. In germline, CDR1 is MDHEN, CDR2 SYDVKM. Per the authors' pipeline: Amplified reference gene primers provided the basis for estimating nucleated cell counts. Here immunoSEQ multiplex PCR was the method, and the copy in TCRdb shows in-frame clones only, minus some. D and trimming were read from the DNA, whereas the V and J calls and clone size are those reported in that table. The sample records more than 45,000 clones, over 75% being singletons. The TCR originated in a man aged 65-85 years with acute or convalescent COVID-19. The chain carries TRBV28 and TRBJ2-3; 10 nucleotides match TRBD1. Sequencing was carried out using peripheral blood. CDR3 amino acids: CASSPQDRGQGTDTQYF. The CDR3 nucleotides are TGTGCCAGCAGCCCCCAAGACAGGGGGCAGGGCACAGATACGCAGTATTTT.